The clone carrying this T cell receptor beta chain was found a few times. All donors qualified as healthy HIV-negative adults and had experienced no recent acute infections or vaccinations. The source of the sample is a study of shared clonotypes between healthy human individuals. Assay used: immunoSEQ multiplex PCR; TCRdb lists only in-frame clones, some missing. The data contain about 1 million clones, approximately 76% of them seen just once; the ten biggest clones take up less than 1.5%. Germline CDR1 is WSHSY and CDR2 is SAAADI. The CDR3 length is 14 residues. V lost 3 bases, J lost 5 bases, and 13 bases lay in between.

Sequenced sample: memory CD4+ T cells sorted from blood. Subset given: CD45RA-negative fraction. The chain carries TRBV10-2 and TRBJ1-1; possible D gene TRBD1, 6 bases. The sequence came from a man between 18 and 29 years old in good health. CDR3 nucleotides: TGCGCCAGCAGTGATGCAGGGGTTACGACTGAAGCTTTCTTT. This translates into CASSDAGVTTEAFF.